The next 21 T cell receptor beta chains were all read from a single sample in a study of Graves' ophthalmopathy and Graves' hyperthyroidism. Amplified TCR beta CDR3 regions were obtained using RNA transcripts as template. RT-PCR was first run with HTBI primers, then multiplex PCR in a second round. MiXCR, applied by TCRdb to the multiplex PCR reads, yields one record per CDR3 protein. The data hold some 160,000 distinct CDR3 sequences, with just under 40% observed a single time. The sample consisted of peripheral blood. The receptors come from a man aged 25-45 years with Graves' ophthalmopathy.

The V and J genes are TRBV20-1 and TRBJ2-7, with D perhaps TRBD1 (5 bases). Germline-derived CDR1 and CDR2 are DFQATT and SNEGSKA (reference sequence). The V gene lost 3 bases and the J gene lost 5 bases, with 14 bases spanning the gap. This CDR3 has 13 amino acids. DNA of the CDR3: TGCAGTGCTAGGGGGCAGGGAATGGACGAGCAGTACTTC. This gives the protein CSARGQGMDEQYF.

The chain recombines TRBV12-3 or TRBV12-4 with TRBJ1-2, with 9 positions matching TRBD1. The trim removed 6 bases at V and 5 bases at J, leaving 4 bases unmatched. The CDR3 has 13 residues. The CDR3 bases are TGTGCCAGCAGAGATGGGACAGGGTATGGCTACACCTTC. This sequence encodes CASRDGTGYGYTF.

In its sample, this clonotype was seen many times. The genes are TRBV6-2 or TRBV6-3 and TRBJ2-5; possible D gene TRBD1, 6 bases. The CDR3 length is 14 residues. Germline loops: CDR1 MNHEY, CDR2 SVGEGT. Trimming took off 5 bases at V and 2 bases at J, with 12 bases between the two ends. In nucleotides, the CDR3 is TGTGCCAGCAGTAGAGGACAGATACAAGAGACCCAGTACTTC. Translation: CASSRGQIQETQYF.

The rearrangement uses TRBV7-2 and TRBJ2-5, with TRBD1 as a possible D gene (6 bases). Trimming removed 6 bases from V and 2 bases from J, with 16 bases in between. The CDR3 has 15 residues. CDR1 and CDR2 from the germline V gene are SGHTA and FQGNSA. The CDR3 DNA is TGTGCCAGCAGTTTCACAGGGTTTCGGCAAGAGACCCAGTACTTC. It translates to CASSFTGFRQETQYF.

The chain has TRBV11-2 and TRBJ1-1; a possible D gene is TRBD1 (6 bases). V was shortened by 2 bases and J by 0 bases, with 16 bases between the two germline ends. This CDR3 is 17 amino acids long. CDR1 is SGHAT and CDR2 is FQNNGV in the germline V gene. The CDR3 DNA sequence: TGTGCCAGCAGCTTACGGGGGGGCGCGGTCATGAACACTGAAGCTTTCTTT. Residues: CASSLRGGAVMNTEAFF.

CDR3 loop: CASSYDSTANTIYF. In DNA, the CDR3 is TGTGCCAGCAGCTACGACAGTACGGCCAACACCATATATTTT. The chain links TRBV7-2 to TRBJ1-3, with a possible D match to TRBD1 (5 bases). The CDR3 length is 14 residues. Germline values: CDR1 SGHTA, CDR2 FQGNSA. The germline V and J ends were trimmed by 4 bases and 7 bases, with 14 bases remaining between them.

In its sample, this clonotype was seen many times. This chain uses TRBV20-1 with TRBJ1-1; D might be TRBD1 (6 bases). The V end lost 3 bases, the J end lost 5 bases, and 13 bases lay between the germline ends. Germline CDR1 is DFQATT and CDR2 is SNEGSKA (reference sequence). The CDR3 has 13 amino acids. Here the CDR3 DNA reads TGCAGTGCTAGCCTAGGGAGGGGGACTGAAGCTTTCTTT. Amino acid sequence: CSASLGRGTEAFF.

For the CDR3, the DNA is TGTGCCACCAGTGATTCCGACAGGCGGCAGCAGTACTTC. Translated, it gives CATSDSDRRQQYF. The gene calls are TRBV24-1 and TRBJ2-7; maybe TRBD1 (6 bases). V lost 2 bases and J 8 bases, leaving 12 bases between the germline ends. This CDR3 comprises 13 residues. Germline V gene data show CDR1 as KGHDR and CDR2 as SFDVKD.

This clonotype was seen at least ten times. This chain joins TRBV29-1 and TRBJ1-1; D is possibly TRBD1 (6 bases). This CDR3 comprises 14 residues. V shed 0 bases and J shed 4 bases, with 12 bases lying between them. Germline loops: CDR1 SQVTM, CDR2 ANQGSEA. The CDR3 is CSVEEAGVSTEAFF. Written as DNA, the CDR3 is TGCAGCGTTGAAGAGGCAGGGGTGTCCACTGAAGCTTTCTTT.

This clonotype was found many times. The CDR3 loop is CASISSNTEAFF. For the CDR3, the DNA is TGTGCCAGCATAAGCAGCAACACTGAAGCTTTCTTT. The chain combines TRBV13 with TRBJ1-1; the D is unclear. The CDR3 extends over 12 amino acids. CDR1 and CDR2 (germline): PRHDT, FYEKMQ (reference sequence). V lost 7 bases and J lost 2, with 8 bases in between.

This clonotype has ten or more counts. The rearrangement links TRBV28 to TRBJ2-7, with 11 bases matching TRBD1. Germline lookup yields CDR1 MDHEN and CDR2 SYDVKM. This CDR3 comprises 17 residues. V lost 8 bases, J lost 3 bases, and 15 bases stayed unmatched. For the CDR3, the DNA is TGTGCCAGCGCCAACCCCCCAGGACAGGGGGCACACTACGAGCAGTACTTC. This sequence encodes CASANPPGQGAHYEQYF.

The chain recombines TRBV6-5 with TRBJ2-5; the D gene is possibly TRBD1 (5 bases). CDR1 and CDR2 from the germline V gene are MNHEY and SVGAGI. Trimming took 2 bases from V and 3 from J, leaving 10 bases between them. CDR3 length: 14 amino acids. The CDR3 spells CASSYRSREETQYF. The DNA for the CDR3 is TGTGCCAGCAGTTACAGGAGCAGGGAAGAGACCCAGTACTTC.

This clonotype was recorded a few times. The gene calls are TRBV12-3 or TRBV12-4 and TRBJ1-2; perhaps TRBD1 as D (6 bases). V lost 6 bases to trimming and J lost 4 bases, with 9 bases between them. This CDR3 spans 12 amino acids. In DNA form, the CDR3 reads TGTGCCAGCAGCGGACAGATCTATGGCTACACCTTC. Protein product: CASSGQIYGYTF.

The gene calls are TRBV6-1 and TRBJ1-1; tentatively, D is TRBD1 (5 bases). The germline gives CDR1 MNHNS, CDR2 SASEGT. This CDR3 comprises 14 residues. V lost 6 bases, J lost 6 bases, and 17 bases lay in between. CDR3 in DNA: TGTGCCAGCAGGGAGTCGGGGGAGGTTGCTGAAGCTTTCTTT. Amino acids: CASRESGEVAEAFF.

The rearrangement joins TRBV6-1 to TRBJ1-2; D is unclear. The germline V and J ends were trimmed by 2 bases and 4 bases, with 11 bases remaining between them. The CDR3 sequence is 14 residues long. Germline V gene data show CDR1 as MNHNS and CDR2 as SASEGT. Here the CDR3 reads CASSETVSIYGYTF. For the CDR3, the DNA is TGTGCCAGCAGTGAAACAGTCTCAATCTATGGCTACACCTTC.

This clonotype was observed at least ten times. CDR3 in DNA: TGTGCCTGGAGTAAGTCCCCAGGCCCCTACGAGCAGTACTTC. Its protein is CAWSKSPGPYEQYF. The chain employs TRBV30 and TRBJ2-7; D ambiguous. The V and J ends lost 2 bases and 2 bases respectively, with 13 bases between them. This CDR3 has 14 amino acids. The germline V gene has CDR1 GTSNPN and CDR2 SVGIG (reference sequence).

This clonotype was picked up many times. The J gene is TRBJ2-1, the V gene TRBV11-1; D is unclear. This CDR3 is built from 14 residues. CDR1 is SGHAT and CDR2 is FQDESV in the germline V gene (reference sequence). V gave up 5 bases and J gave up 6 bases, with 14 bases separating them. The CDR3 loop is CASSRRAASNEQFF. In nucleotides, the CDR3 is TGTGCCAGCAGCCGACGGGCGGCTAGCAATGAGCAGTTCTTC.

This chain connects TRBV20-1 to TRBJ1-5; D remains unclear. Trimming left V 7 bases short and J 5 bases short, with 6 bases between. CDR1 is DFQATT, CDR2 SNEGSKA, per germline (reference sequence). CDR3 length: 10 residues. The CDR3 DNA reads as TGCAGTGTAAATGATCAGCCCCAGCATTTT. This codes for CSVNDQPQHF.

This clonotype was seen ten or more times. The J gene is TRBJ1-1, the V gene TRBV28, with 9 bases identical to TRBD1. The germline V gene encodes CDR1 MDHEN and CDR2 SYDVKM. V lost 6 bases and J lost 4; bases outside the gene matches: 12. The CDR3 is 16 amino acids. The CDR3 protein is CASRLRQGVPGTEAFF. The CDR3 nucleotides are TGTGCCAGCAGGCTCAGACAGGGGGTTCCAGGCACTGAAGCTTTCTTT.

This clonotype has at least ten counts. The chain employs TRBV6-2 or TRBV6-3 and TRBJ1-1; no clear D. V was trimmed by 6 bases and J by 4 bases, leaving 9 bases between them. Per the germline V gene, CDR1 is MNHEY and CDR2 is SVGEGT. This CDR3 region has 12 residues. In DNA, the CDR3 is TGTGCCAGCAGCCCGTTTGTCACTGAAGCTTTCTTT. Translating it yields CASSPFVTEAFF.

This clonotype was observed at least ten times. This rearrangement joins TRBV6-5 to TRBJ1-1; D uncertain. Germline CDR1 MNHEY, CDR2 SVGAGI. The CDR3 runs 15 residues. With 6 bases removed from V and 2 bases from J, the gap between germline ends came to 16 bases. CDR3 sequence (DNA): TGTGCCAGCAGACCCTCCCCCACGGGAAACACTGAAGCTTTCTTT. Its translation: CASRPSPTGNTEAFF.